One and the same sample provided the 9 T cell receptor beta chains below, sequenced in a study of OX40 agonist ivuxolimab in advanced cancers. The library was built by means of the immunoSEQ multiplex PCR assay. TCRdb took this table from immuneACCESS and kept in-frame rearrangements with V and J called. Such tables lack part of the clones; where checked against another copy, unresolved V genes explain under half of the gap, and the rest is unexplained. The sample table contains some 46,000 clones; only one count was recorded for over 75% of them. The ten largest clones capture less than 20% of the sample. The sequences come from CD4+ or CD8+ T cells sorted from blood, collected in a trial of the OX40 agonist ivuxolimab. These receptor sequences come from an adult with an advanced solid tumor such as melanoma, head and neck, liver or kidney cancer.

This clone was seen once. The rearrangement links TRBV7-3 to TRBJ1-6; 7 positions match TRBD1. V dropped 5 bases and J dropped 9; count of bases not matched to a gene: 7. Per germline, CDR1 SGHTA and CDR2 FQGTGA. This CDR3 is built from 14 residues. The DNA of the CDR3 is TGTGCCAGCAGCATGACAGGGAACAGTTCACCCCTCCACTTT. Protein product: CASSMTGNSSPLHF.

The CDR3, as DNA: TGTGCCAGCAGTCGTACTAGCGGGGGGGCATCCTACAATGAGCAGTTCTTC. This gives the protein CASSRTSGGASYNEQFF. This chain joins TRBV27 and TRBJ2-1; TRBD2 aligns across 13 bases. CDR3 length equals 17 residues. In germline, CDR1 is MNHEY, CDR2 SMNVEV (reference sequence). With V trimmed by 5 bases and J by 1 base, 5 bases remained unmatched.

This chain connects TRBV11-2 to TRBJ2-3, with D perhaps matching TRBD1 or TRBD2 (5 bases each). The CDR3 runs to 13 residues. The V gene lost 6 bases and the J gene lost 6 bases, with 13 bases spanning the gap. Germline V gene sequence: CDR1 SGHAT, CDR2 FQNNGV. The CDR3 loop reads CASRPTAADTQYF. CDR3 coding DNA: TGTGCCAGCAGACCGACAGCGGCCGATACGCAGTATTTT. Using reference TRBV11-2 and TRBJ2-3 for the parts outside the CDR3, the full variable domain is EAGVAQSPRYKIIEKRQSVAFWCNPISGHATLYWYQQILGQGPKLLIQFQNNGVVDDSQLPKDRFSAERLKGVDSTLKIQPAKLEDSAVYLCASRPTAADTQYFGPGTRLTVL.

This chain uses TRBV7-3 with TRBJ2-1; D may be TRBD1 or TRBD2 (5 bases each). Germline values: CDR1 SGHTA, CDR2 FQGTGA. Trimming took 6 bases from V and 11 from J, leaving 11 bases between them. The CDR3 covers 11 residues. The CDR3 region is CASSFGGQQFF. CDR3 coding DNA: TGTGCCAGCAGTTTTGGGGGTCAGCAGTTCTTC. The full variable domain, with the rest looked up from reference TRBV7-3 and TRBJ2-1, is GAGVSQTPSNKVTEKGKYVELRCDPISGHTALYWYRQSLGQGPEFLIYFQGTGAADDSGLPNDRFFAVRPEGSVSTLKIQRTERGDSAVYLCASSFGGQQFFGPGTRLTVL.

This clone was observed a few times. The CDR3 here is CASSYAPLGGYTF. The CDR3 DNA is TGTGCCAGCAGTTACGCCCCACTTGGGGGCTACACCTTC. This chain uses TRBV6-5 with TRBJ1-2; unclear D gene. The ends were cut back, 2 bases at V and 8 bases at J, with 12 bases in the middle. The CDR3 spans 13 residues. Germline-derived CDR1 and CDR2 are MNHEY and SVGAGI.

With regard to this clone: Other DNA sequences in the sample encode the same CDR3. This chain links TRBV2 with TRBJ1-1, with D unresolved. Germline V gives CDR1 SNHLY, CDR2 FYNNEI. CDR3 length: 10 amino acids. Trimming stripped 8 bases from V and 1 base from J, with 2 bases between. CDR3 sequence (DNA): TGTGCCAGCCGGAACACTGAAGCTTTCTTT. It encodes CASRNTEAFF.

The chain links TRBV6-1 to TRBJ1-2, with D tentatively TRBD1 (5 bases). CDR3 length: 15 amino acids. Per the germline V gene, CDR1 is MNHNS and CDR2 is SASEGT. V was trimmed by 0 bases and J by 4 bases, leaving 12 bases between them. CDR3 residues: CASSEAGGPLYGYTF. The CDR3 region has the DNA TGTGCCAGCAGTGAAGCCGGGGGACCCCTCTATGGCTACACCTTC.

The rearrangement links TRBV4-1 to TRBJ2-1; 8 bases match TRBD2. V gave up 3 bases and J gave up 0 bases; unmatched junction bases: 7. Germline-derived CDR1 and CDR2 are MGHRA and YSYEKL. This CDR3 is built from 17 residues. The CDR3 DNA follows: TGCGCCAGCAGCCATGCATTAGCGGGGAGCTCCTACAATGAGCAGTTCTTC. It translates to CASSHALAGSSYNEQFF.

V and J are TRBV6-5 and TRBJ1-2; possibly TRBD1 for D (6 bases). This CDR3 has 15 residues. Germline V gives CDR1 MNHEY, CDR2 SVGAGI. Trimming removed 7 bases from V and 1 base from J, with 16 bases in between. The CDR3 protein is CASIKRGDFNYGYTF. DNA for the CDR3: TGTGCCAGCATCAAGAGGGGGGATTTTAACTATGGCTACACCTTC.